Listed below are T cell receptor beta chains from one sample, sequenced in a study of T cell responses to AZD1222 COVID-19 vaccine. Produced via immunoSEQ multiplex PCR; TCRdb's table is partial and in-frame only. The table lists tens of thousands of clones, around 73% of them singletons. The material sequenced was peripheral blood, taken on day 0 of AZD1222 vaccination. Source of these receptors: an adult in good health. Each CDR3 is given with its conserved first and last residue. D genes are given only for firm matches. Size values are once, few and many counts, or a class for expanded clones, and some rows have none.

D: -; V: TRBV6-6; J: TRBJ2-7; size: -; CDR3: CASSQTTEQYF; DNA: TGTGCCAGCAGTCAGACTACGGAGCAGTACTTC
D: -; V: TRBV3-1/TRBV3-2; J: TRBJ2-1; size: -; CDR3: CASSQMGSYNEQFF; DNA: TGTGCCAGCAGCCAGATGGGGTCCTACAATGAGCAGTTCTTC
D: TRBD1; V: TRBV5-1; J: TRBJ1-4; size: -; CDR3: CASSPTTGEHEKLFF; DNA: TGCGCCAGCAGCCCGACGACAGGGGAACATGAAAAACTGTTTTTT
D: -; V: TRBV25-1; J: TRBJ1-2; size: -; CDR3: CASSQGSDYGYTF; DNA: TGTGCCAGCAGTCAGGGTAGTGACTATGGCTACACCTTC
D: TRBD1; V: TRBV15; J: TRBJ1-1; size: -; CDR3: CATSRDQGAGTEAFF; DNA: TGTGCCACCAGCAGAGATCAGGGGGCAGGTACTGAAGCTTTCTTT
D: -; V: TRBV7-2; J: TRBJ1-2; size: -; CDR3: CASSLQGEGYTF; DNA: TGTGCCAGCAGCCTACAGGGTGAGGGCTACACCTTC
D: TRBD1; V: TRBV7-2; J: TRBJ2-5; size: -; CDR3: CASSLARTGGQETQYF; DNA: TGTGCCAGCAGCTTAGCCCGGACAGGGGGCCAAGAGACCCAGTACTTC
D: TRBD1; V: TRBV7-9; J: TRBJ1-3; size: few; CDR3: CASSRQGPGNTIYF; DNA: TGTGCCAGCAGCCGACAGGGCCCGGGAAACACCATATATTTT
D: -; V: TRBV6-5; J: TRBJ2-5; size: -; CDR3: CASGVGGIGQETQYF; DNA: TGTGCCAGCGGCGTTGGGGGAATCGGCCAAGAGACCCAGTACTTC
D: -; V: TRBV5-5; J: TRBJ1-5; size: -; CDR3: CASSLRGESPPQHF; DNA: TGTGCCAGCAGCTTGCGGGGGGAGAGTCCGCCCCAGCATTTT
D: -; V: TRBV28; J: TRBJ2-7; size: -; CDR3: CASAVLSGVNSYEQYF; DNA: TGTGCCAGCGCTGTTTTATCGGGAGTGAACTCCTACGAGCAGTACTTC